The 7 T cell receptor beta chains below all came from one sample that was sequenced in a study of T-cell reconstitution after alpha-beta-depleted transplantation in children. The library targeted TCRbeta and was prepared with unique molecular identifiers. TCRdb re-called the PCR reads with MiXCR, one entry per CDR3 protein. This table has over 150,000 distinct CDR3 sequences, 11% appearing once. The sequenced sample was PBMCs, obtained before TCRalphabeta/CD19-depleted stem cell transplant. The receptors originated from a boy between 2 and 15 years old with acute myeloid leukemia, due to receive a stem cell transplant.

This clonotype has a count of ten or more. The V call is TRBV7-2, the J call TRBJ2-7, with D unclear. Germline-derived CDR1 and CDR2 are SGHTA and FQGNSA. With 5 bases removed from V and 6 bases from J, the gap between germline ends came to 17 bases. The CDR3 runs to 14 residues. DNA for the CDR3: TGTGCCAGCAGCCCCACGGGTGGGTCCGTCGAGCAGTACTTC. Translating gives CASSPTGGSVEQYF.

This clonotype showed up just a few times. The chain combines TRBV7-3 with TRBJ2-2; the D is unclear. The V gene's germline CDR1 is SGHTA and CDR2 FQGTGA. The CDR3 loop spans 13 amino acids. V lost 0 bases to trimming and J lost 7 bases, with 6 bases between them. The CDR3 coding sequence is TGTGCCAGCAGCTTAACCGGACGCGGGGAGCTGTTTTTT. This encodes CASSLTGRGELFF.

This clonotype was observed at least ten times. The chain couples TRBV28 to TRBJ2-7; 12 nucleotides match TRBD2. The CDR3 is 21 amino acids. With 6 bases clipped from V and 0 bases from J, the junction kept 21 bases outside the gene matches. Germline V gives CDR1 MDHEN, CDR2 SYDVKM. CDR3 amino acids: CASSLPQGVTSGSESSYEQYF. The CDR3 DNA sequence: TGTGCCAGCAGCTTACCCCAGGGGGTGACTAGCGGGAGCGAAAGCTCCTACGAGCAGTACTTC.

This clonotype was seen repeatedly, ten times or more. V is TRBV20-1 and J is TRBJ2-2; TRBD2 is a possible D gene (5 bases). From germline, CDR1 is DFQATT and CDR2 SNEGSKA (reference sequence). The CDR3 contains 15 residues. Trimming removed 3 bases at V and 0 bases at J, with 11 bases between. CDR3: CSASLADANTGELFF. The CDR3 DNA reads as TGCAGTGCTAGCCTAGCTGACGCGAACACCGGGGAGCTGTTTTTT.

The V gene is TRBV6-5, the J gene TRBJ1-4; 9 bases align to TRBD1. With 4 bases clipped from V and 4 bases from J, the junction kept 10 bases outside the gene matches. The CDR3 is 17 amino acids. The germline CDR1 and CDR2 sequences are MNHEY and SVGAGI. As DNA, the CDR3 is TGTGCCAGCAGTTCCGCCGGGACAGGGCAGGGTAATGAAAAACTGTTTTTT. Its translation: CASSSAGTGQGNEKLFF.

In its sample, this clonotype was seen a few times. The gene calls are TRBV10-2 and TRBJ2-1, with D perhaps matching TRBD1 (8 bases). Trimming cost V 5 bases and J 9 bases, with 26 bases left between them. Germline CDR1 is WSHSY and CDR2 is SAAADI. This CDR3 has 17 amino acids. This chain's CDR3 is CASSLNRDRTSLGEQFF. In DNA, the CDR3 is TGCGCCAGCAGTTTAAACCGGGACAGGACTAGTCTCGGTGAGCAGTTCTTC.

At least ten counts were recorded for this clonotype. The genes are TRBV4-1 and TRBJ2-7, with 10 positions matching TRBD2. CDR3 length: 15 amino acids. V shed 8 bases and J 5 bases; nucleotides not matched to a gene: 12. The germline gives CDR1 MGHRA, CDR2 YSYEKL. CDR3: CASGGPSGRVNEQYF. The CDR3 DNA follows: TGCGCCAGCGGTGGGCCTAGCGGGAGAGTGAACGAGCAGTACTTC.